The rows below give T cell receptor beta chains drawn from one sample of a study of blood T cell repertoires in COVID-19. Generated by immunoSEQ multiplex PCR, the TCRdb table keeps only in-frame clones and is missing some. This table holds approximately 230,000 clones, roughly 83% found once. The source material was peripheral blood. These receptors were obtained from a man at least 80 years old with acute or convalescent COVID-19. CDR3s include the opening cysteine and the closing phenylalanine or tryptophan. A D gene is named only where the DNA matches it firmly. Clone size appears in some rows only: once, few, many, or a class for an expanded clone.

J gene: TRBJ1-4
V gene: TRBV6-1
D gene: .
clone size: .
CDR3 DNA: TGTGCCAGCAGTGATGCGGGATTGAGAGCGGAAGAAAAACTGTTTTTT
CDR3 protein: CASSDAGLRAEEKLFF

J gene: TRBJ1-3
V gene: TRBV19
D gene: TRBD1
clone size: once
CDR3 DNA: TGTGCCACCCGGGACAGGGGGATTTCTGGAAACACCATATATTTT
CDR3 protein: CATRDRGISGNTIYF

J gene: TRBJ2-2
V gene: TRBV28
D gene: TRBD2
clone size: .
CDR3 DNA: TGTGCCAGCAGTTTATTTCTAGCGGGGGCAGGGGAGCTGTTTTTT
CDR3 protein: CASSLFLAGAGELFF

J gene: TRBJ2-6
V gene: TRBV11-2
D gene: .
clone size: .
CDR3 DNA: TGTGCCAGCAGCTTAGATAGGGGTTCATTTCACGTCCTGACTTTC
CDR3 protein: CASSLDRGSFHVLTF

J gene: TRBJ2-1
V gene: TRBV9
D gene: TRBD1
clone size: .
CDR3 DNA: TGTGCCAGCAGCGTAGAGGGGGCAAGGTCCTACAATGAGCAGTTCTTC
CDR3 protein: CASSVEGARSYNEQFF

J gene: TRBJ2-5
V gene: TRBV18
D gene: .
clone size: .
CDR3 DNA: TGTGCCAGCTCACCTAGACTCGGGGAGACCCAGTACTTC
CDR3 protein: CASSPRLGETQYF

J gene: TRBJ2-3
V gene: TRBV11-1
D gene: TRBD2
clone size: .
CDR3 DNA: TGTGCCAGCAGCCGTAGCGGGGGGTACACAGATACGCAGTATTTT
CDR3 protein: CASSRSGGYTDTQYF

J gene: TRBJ2-3
V gene: TRBV7-9
D gene: .
clone size: .
CDR3 DNA: TGTGCCAGCAGACAAACTAGTCAAGACACAGATACGCAGTATTTT
CDR3 protein: CASRQTSQDTDTQYF

J gene: TRBJ1-3
V gene: TRBV5-1
D gene: TRBD1
clone size: .
CDR3 DNA: TGCGCCAGCAGCTCCCGACAGGGGGCAGGTGGAAACACCATATATTTT
CDR3 protein: CASSSRQGAGGNTIYF

J gene: TRBJ1-3
V gene: TRBV12-3/TRBV12-4
D gene: TRBD1
clone size: .
CDR3 DNA: TGTGCCAGCAGTTTACAGGGGGAAAACACCATATATTTT
CDR3 protein: CASSLQGENTIYF

J gene: TRBJ1-5
V gene: TRBV6-6
D gene: .
clone size: .
CDR3 DNA: TGTGCCAGCAGTCTGACGGAGTATAGCAATCAGCCCCAGCATTTT
CDR3 protein: CASSLTEYSNQPQHF

J gene: TRBJ1-4
V gene: TRBV28
D gene: TRBD1
clone size: .
CDR3 DNA: TGTGCCAGCAGTTTAGGATACTCCGGGACAGGGGATGAAAAACTGTTTTTT
CDR3 protein: CASSLGYSGTGDEKLFF

J gene: TRBJ2-1
V gene: TRBV27
D gene: .
clone size: .
CDR3 DNA: TGTGCCAGCAGTCGGATCGCATTCCAGGGGCGCAATGAGCAGTTCTTC
CDR3 protein: CASSRIAFQGRNEQFF

J gene: TRBJ1-2
V gene: TRBV27
D gene: .
clone size: .
CDR3 DNA: TGTGCCAGCAGTTCTCTTAACTATGGCTACACCTTC
CDR3 protein: CASSSLNYGYTF

J gene: TRBJ2-4
V gene: TRBV27
D gene: .
clone size: .
CDR3 DNA: TGTGCCAGCAGTTTTAGGAGGAGGGACATTCAGTACTTC
CDR3 protein: CASSFRRRDIQYF